This TCR beta chain was sequenced in a study of human T cells and chemical hapten exposure. About the research overall: While the approximately 24-week study was under way, patients received diphenylcyclopropenone on the scalp every week. Upper-back patches of 0.01% DPC were read at 6 days.

The CDR3 has 12 amino acids. Germline V CDR1 and CDR2: SGHTS, YDEGEE. Deletions cut 1 base from V and 6 bases from J, with 7 bases between. Time point specified: pre-sensitization, week 0. As to treatment: therapeutic diphenylcyclopropenone sensitization with weekly scalp DPC. The authors extracted total RNA from unfractionated whole blood. This clonotype was observed at least ten times. Single cDNA molecules in the library carried unique molecular identifiers attached during preparation. In the original workflow: The number of TCRs in each sample had a median of approximately 96,000 and spanned roughly 20,000 to 750,000. One entry per CDR3 protein, called by TCRdb with MiXCR from the RACE reads. TCRdb's processing, not the authors' own work, is the source of the V and J calls. The sample includes about 34,000 distinct CDR3 sequences, 10% seen only once; the top ten take about 28%.

This sequence was found in a man in his forties or fifties with alopecia areata. Some clones in this sample may be carry-over from other donors' samples. This specimen consisted of whole blood, obtained in connection with sensitization to the hapten diphenylcyclopropenone (DPC). V usage is TRBV5-8 and J usage is TRBJ1-2; maybe TRBD1 (5 bases). Here the CDR3 reads CASSLTGHGYTF. CDR3 nucleotides: TGTGCCAGCAGCTTGACAGGTCATGGCTACACCTTC.